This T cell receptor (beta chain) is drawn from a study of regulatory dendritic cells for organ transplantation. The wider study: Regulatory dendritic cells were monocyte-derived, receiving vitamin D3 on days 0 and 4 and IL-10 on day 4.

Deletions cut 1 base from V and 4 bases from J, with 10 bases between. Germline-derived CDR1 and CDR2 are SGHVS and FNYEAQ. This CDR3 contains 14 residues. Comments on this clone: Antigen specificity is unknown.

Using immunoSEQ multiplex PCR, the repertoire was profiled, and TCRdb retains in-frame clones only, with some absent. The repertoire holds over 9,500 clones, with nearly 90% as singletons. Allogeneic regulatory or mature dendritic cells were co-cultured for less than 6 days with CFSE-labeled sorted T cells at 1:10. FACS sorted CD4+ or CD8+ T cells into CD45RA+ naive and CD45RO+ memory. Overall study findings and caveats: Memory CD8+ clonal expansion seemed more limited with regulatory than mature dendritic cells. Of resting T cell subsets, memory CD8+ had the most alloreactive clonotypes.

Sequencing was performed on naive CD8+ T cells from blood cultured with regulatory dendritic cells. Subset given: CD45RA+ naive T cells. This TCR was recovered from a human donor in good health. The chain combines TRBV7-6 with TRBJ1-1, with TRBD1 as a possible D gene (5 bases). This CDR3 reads CASSLGAGSTEAFF. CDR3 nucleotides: TGTGCCAGCAGCTTAGGGGCAGGGTCCACTGAAGCTTTCTTT.